The table lists the clone carrying this T cell receptor beta chain with a few counts. What it binds is not known. The library was made from cDNA and included unique molecular identifiers. T cells numbering about 0.9 to 11 million yielded roughly 0.5 million cDNA molecules. TCRdb fed the PCR reads into MiXCR, producing one record per CDR3 protein. Of about 430,000 distinct CDR3 sequences listed, approximately 38% are singletons. The data derive from a study of post-analysis software for immune sequencing data. Study information: Disease trajectories encompassed relapsing-remitting, secondary progressive and progressive-relapsing multiple sclerosis.

Germline V gene sequence: CDR1 SGHDT, CDR2 YYEEEE. The V and J ends lost 3 bases and 4 bases, in that order; junction bases with no gene match: 6. The length of the CDR3 is 15 residues. Study-wide points: The F measure placed samples prepared in the same batch into strongly shared clusters. Controls had lower frequencies than patients of about 5 TRBV segments, which included TRBV5-6, TRBV5-1 and TRBV20-1. Among multiple sclerosis patients, normalized Chao1 diversity was significantly below that of controls.

The rearrangement links TRBV5-6 to TRBJ1-2, with 10 nucleotides matching TRBD1. The source of this sequence is a girl aged 2-15 years with multiple sclerosis. Sequencing was performed on blood. CDR3 amino acids: CASSSTGQGGYGYTF. The CDR3 nucleotides are TGTGCCAGCAGCTCTACCGGACAGGGGGGCTATGGCTACACCTTC.